What follows are 25 T cell receptor beta chains derived from one specimen sequenced in a study of blood T cell repertoires in COVID-19. The table came from immunoSEQ multiplex PCR; TCRdb's copy has only in-frame clones and leaves some out. The sample holds around 170,000 clones, 89% seen once. Material for sequencing was peripheral blood. These receptors were taken from a man aged 18 to 29 who had recovered from COVID-19.

The chain joins TRBV6-5 to TRBJ2-3; 7 positions match TRBD1. From germline, CDR1 is MNHEY and CDR2 SVGAGI. Trimming at V came to 5 bases and at J to 6 bases, leaving 5 bases not matched to a gene. The CDR3 is made up of 13 amino acids. The CDR3 is CASSRGGQDTQYF. CDR3 bases: TGTGCCAGCAGTCGTGGGGGACAGGATACGCAGTATTTT.

V is TRBV24-1 and J is TRBJ2-3, with D hard to call. The CDR3 sequence is 13 residues long. Per the germline V gene, CDR1 is KGHDR and CDR2 is SFDVKD. V lost 2 bases and J lost 7, with 9 bases in between. The chain's CDR3 is CATSDSVSHTQYF. The CDR3 DNA sequence: TGTGCCACCAGTGATTCGGTCTCACATACGCAGTATTTT.

The V call is TRBV20-1, the J call TRBJ1-1; D unresolved. The V gene's germline CDR1 is DFQATT and CDR2 SNEGSKA (reference sequence). The length of the CDR3 is 11 residues. The V end lost 5 bases, the J end lost 2 bases, and 6 bases lay between the germline ends. DNA of the CDR3: TGCAGTGCTGCCGGTAACACTGAAGCTTTCTTT. Amino acids: CSAAGNTEAFF.

Of note for this clone: Different DNA sequences within this sample yield the same CDR3. V is TRBV6-2 or TRBV6-3 and J is TRBJ1-2; TRBD1 agrees at 7 bases. Trimming cost V 2 bases and J 8 bases; bases outside gene matches: 5. Germline CDR1 reads MNHEY; CDR2 reads SVGEGT. This CDR3 has 13 residues. The CDR3 DNA reads as TGTGCCAGCAGTTACCGACAGGGCGGCGGCTACACCTTC. It yields the protein CASSYRQGGGYTF.

The genes are TRBV19 and TRBJ2-1; 8 bases map to TRBD2. Germline CDR1 reads LNHDA; CDR2 reads SQIVND (reference sequence). V lost 7 bases, J lost 0 bases, and 11 bases stayed unmatched. The CDR3 extends over 17 amino acids. This chain's CDR3 is CASKGSGTPSSYNEQFF. CDR3 DNA: TGTGCCAGTAAGGGTAGCGGGACTCCGAGCTCCTACAATGAGCAGTTCTTC.

The chain has TRBV9 and TRBJ2-3; D remains ambiguous. This CDR3 is built from 13 residues. Germline CDR1 SGDLS, CDR2 YYNGEE. Trimming shortened V by 1 base and J by 5 bases, and 8 bases separated the two germline ends. In DNA, the CDR3 is TGTGCCAGCAGCGTATTCCCGGGAGATACGCAGTATTTT. This gives the protein CASSVFPGDTQYF.

The chain carries TRBV19 and TRBJ1-3; no clear D gene. V lost 6 bases and J lost 0, with 15 bases in between. From germline, CDR1 is LNHDA and CDR2 SQIVND (reference sequence). This CDR3 contains 16 residues. CDR3 amino acids: CASRYSLSSSGNTIYF. Written as DNA, the CDR3 is TGTGCCAGTAGATACAGCTTGTCGAGCTCTGGAAACACCATATATTTT.

The table lists this clone with a count of one. The rearrangement joins TRBV5-4 to TRBJ2-7; 7 bases are a match to TRBD1. Germline V gives CDR1 SGHNT, CDR2 YYREEE (reference sequence). The CDR3 runs 14 residues. The V segment lost 4 bases and the J segment 7 bases; nucleotides outside the gene matches: 11. The CDR3 nucleotides read TGTGCCAGCAGCCAAAGGGACAGTAAGGGAGAGCAGTACTTC. This sequence encodes CASSQRDSKGEQYF.

This chain connects TRBV7-8 to TRBJ1-2; 7 positions agree with TRBD1. Germline V gives CDR1 SGHVS, CDR2 FQNEAQ. The CDR3 covers 16 residues. Trimming at V came to 2 bases and at J to 0 bases, leaving 6 bases not matched to a gene. CDR3 in amino acids: CASSLTGQATNYGYTF. CDR3 in DNA: TGTGCCAGCAGCTTAACAGGACAGGCAACTAACTATGGCTACACCTTC.

V and J are TRBV3-1 (or the pseudogene TRBV3-2) and TRBJ1-3, with 8 nucleotides matching TRBD1. The CDR3 spans 18 residues. Looked up from germline, CDR1 is LGHDT and CDR2 is YNNKEL (reference sequence). J lost 0 bases, V lost 1 base, and 8 bases had no gene match. This chain's CDR3 is CASSQGRFDRGSGNTIYF. Written as DNA, the CDR3 is TGTGCCAGCAGCCAAGGTCGTTTCGACAGGGGCTCTGGAAACACCATATATTTT.

The chain has TRBV5-4 and TRBJ2-6, with TRBD1 identical over 9 bases. With 6 bases clipped from V and 0 bases from J, the junction kept 4 bases outside the gene matches. Germline-derived CDR1 and CDR2 are SGHNT and YYREEE (reference sequence). There are 16 residues in the CDR3. The CDR3 loop reads CASTRDRDSGANVLTF. The CDR3 DNA follows: TGTGCCAGCACCCGGGACAGGGACTCTGGGGCCAACGTCCTGACTTTC.

The chain recombines TRBV5-1 with TRBJ1-1; a possible D gene is TRBD1 (5 bases). Trimming pared 2 bases from V and 1 base from J, leaving 9 bases between. Germline assignment: CDR1 SGHRS and CDR2 YFSETQ. The length of the CDR3 is 14 residues. The CDR3 spells CASSFDRANTEAFF. CDR3 DNA sequence: TGCGCCAGCAGCTTTGACAGAGCGAACACTGAAGCTTTCTTT.

The chain has TRBV2 and TRBJ1-4; D is possibly TRBD1 (5 bases). Between the trimmed V and J ends, which lost 7 bases and 6 bases, there was a span of 15 bases. Germline V gene data show CDR1 as SNHLY and CDR2 as FYNNEI. The CDR3 has 14 amino acids. In nucleotides, the CDR3 is TGTGCCAGCACCCTAGGGGCGGGGGATGAAAAACTGTTTTTT. Encoded protein: CASTLGAGDEKLFF.

This chain links TRBV19 with TRBJ1-2; TRBD1 is a possible D gene (5 bases). The CDR3 is 14 residues long. Trimming cost V 4 bases and J 2 bases, with 11 bases left between them. In germline, CDR1 is LNHDA, CDR2 SQIVND (reference sequence). The DNA of the CDR3 is TGTGCCAGTAGTAACCAGGGTGGCAACTATGGCTACACCTTC. Protein sequence: CASSNQGGNYGYTF.

This rearrangement joins TRBV20-1 to TRBJ1-1, with no clear D. CDR1 is DFQATT, CDR2 SNEGSKA, per germline (reference sequence). V lost 3 bases to trimming and J lost 0 bases, with 8 bases between them. There are 13 residues in the CDR3. CDR3 region: CSASETVNTEAFF. CDR3 bases: TGCAGTGCTAGTGAGACTGTGAACACTGAAGCTTTCTTT.

The chain combines TRBV2 with TRBJ2-7; D gene uncertain. Germline V gene lookup returns CDR1 SNHLY and CDR2 FYNNEI. The CDR3 has 11 residues. V was pared by 4 bases and J by 6 bases, with 7 bases between. The CDR3, as DNA: TGTGCCAGCAGTGGTCACGGCGAGCAGTACTTC. Protein product: CASSGHGEQYF.

This clone was observed a single time. V and J are TRBV27 and TRBJ2-5; weak D call: TRBD1 (6 bases). V was cut by 3 bases and J by 2 bases, with 13 bases left in between. The CDR3 runs to 15 residues. The germline gives CDR1 MNHEY, CDR2 SMNVEV (reference sequence). The CDR3 loop is CASSFSGTRQETQYF. The CDR3 DNA reads as TGTGCCAGCAGTTTCTCCGGGACAAGGCAAGAGACCCAGTACTTC.

There are many counts of this clone. In DNA, the CDR3 is TGTGCCAGCTCACCCCTAAAGGGACTAGCGGGAGGAGACGAGCAGTACTTC. Encoded protein: CASSPLKGLAGGDEQYF. The chain employs TRBV18 and TRBJ2-7; TRBD2 agrees at 15 bases. The CDR3 spans 17 residues. Germline V gene sequence: CDR1 KGHSH, CDR2 LQKENI. V lost 3 bases to trimming and J lost 5 bases; unmatched junction nucleotides: 8. Combining the CDR3 with reference TRBV18 and TRBJ2-7 gives the whole variable domain NAGVMQNPRHLVRRRGQEARLRCSPMKGHSHVYWYRQLPEEGLKFMVYLQKENIIDESGMPKERFSAEFPKEGPSILRIQQVVRGDSAAYFCASSPLKGLAGGDEQYFGPGTRLTVT.

This clone occurred once. The J gene is TRBJ2-2, the V gene TRBV18; 14 nucleotides line up with TRBD2. Looked up from germline, CDR1 is KGHSH and CDR2 is LQKENI. The junction had 11 bases not matched to a gene; V was cut back by 6 bases and J by 5 bases. The CDR3 totals 18 residues. Here the CDR3 DNA reads TGTGCCAGCTCGACGGCTGGACTAGCGGGAGGCGGTACCGGGGAGCTGTTTTTT. As protein: CASSTAGLAGGGTGELFF.

The V gene is TRBV6-1, the J gene TRBJ2-5; the D is unclear. The CDR3 sequence is 13 residues long. Germline V gene lookup returns CDR1 MNHNS and CDR2 SASEGT. Trimming took off 1 base at V and 3 bases at J, with 6 bases between the two ends. The CDR3, as DNA: TGTGCCAGCAGTGAAGGGTACAAAGAGACCCAGTACTTC. Translation gives CASSEGYKETQYF.

The rearrangement uses TRBV3-1 (or the pseudogene TRBV3-2) and TRBJ2-5; D is perhaps TRBD2 (5 bases). Germline V lookup: CDR1 LGHDT, CDR2 YNNKEL (reference sequence). V was cut by 4 bases and J by 5 bases, with 14 bases left in between. CDR3 length: 14 amino acids. As DNA, the CDR3 is TGTGCCAGCAGCCCGCTCTGGACGGGGGAGACCCAGTACTTC. The encoded protein is CASSPLWTGETQYF.

The chain recombines TRBV2 with TRBJ2-1; D uncertain. Germline assignment: CDR1 SNHLY and CDR2 FYNNEI. Trimming removed 10 bases from V and 4 bases from J, with 14 bases in between. The length of the CDR3 is 13 residues. The CDR3 DNA reads TGTGCCACCTCCGACGGCGGATACAATGAGCAGTTCTTC. This gives the protein CATSDGGYNEQFF.

V usage is TRBV18 and J usage is TRBJ2-3; TRBD2 is a possible D gene (6 bases). The germline CDR1 and CDR2 sequences are KGHSH and LQKENI. The CDR3 totals 18 residues. Trimming removed 2 bases at V and 3 bases at J, with 21 bases between. In DNA, the CDR3 is TGTGCCAGCTCACCAGTTAGCGGTTCCCCAGGAGATACAGATACGCAGTATTTT. Residues: CASSPVSGSPGDTDTQYF.

V is TRBV5-3 and J is TRBJ1-1; 8 nucleotides align to TRBD1. TRBV5-3 is an open reading frame, and its role is uncertain. This CDR3 is 16 amino acids long. In DNA form, the CDR3 reads TGTGTCGTTATCCGGGACAGGACCTTTTGTGGAACTGAAGCTTTCTTT. It yields the protein CVVIRDRTFCGTEAFF.

The chain carries TRBV6-2 or TRBV6-3 and TRBJ2-2, with 7 bases matching TRBD2. The ends lost 2 bases at V and 3 bases at J; junction bases unmatched: 0. The CDR3 contains 14 residues. Germline loops: CDR1 MNHEY, CDR2 SVGEGT. CDR3 in DNA: TGTGCCAGCAGTTACACTAGCGACACCGGGGAGCTGTTTTTT. Translated, it gives CASSYTSDTGELFF.